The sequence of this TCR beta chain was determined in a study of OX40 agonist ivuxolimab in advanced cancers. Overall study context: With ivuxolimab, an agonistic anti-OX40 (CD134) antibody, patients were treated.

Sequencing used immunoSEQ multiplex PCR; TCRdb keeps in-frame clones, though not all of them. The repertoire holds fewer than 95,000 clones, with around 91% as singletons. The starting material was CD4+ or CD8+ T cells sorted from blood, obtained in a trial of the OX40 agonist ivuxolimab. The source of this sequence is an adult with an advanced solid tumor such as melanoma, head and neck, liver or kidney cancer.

CDR3 sequence (DNA): TGTGCCAGCAGCCCCCGCGGAACGGGGGGCACCAATGAGCAGTTCTTC. The encoded protein is CASSPRGTGGTNEQFF. This chain connects TRBV9 to TRBJ2-1, with D possibly TRBD2 on 7 matching bases. From germline, CDR1 is SGDLS and CDR2 YYNGEE. V lost 4 bases and J 6 bases, leaving 20 bases between the germline ends. This CDR3 comprises 16 residues.